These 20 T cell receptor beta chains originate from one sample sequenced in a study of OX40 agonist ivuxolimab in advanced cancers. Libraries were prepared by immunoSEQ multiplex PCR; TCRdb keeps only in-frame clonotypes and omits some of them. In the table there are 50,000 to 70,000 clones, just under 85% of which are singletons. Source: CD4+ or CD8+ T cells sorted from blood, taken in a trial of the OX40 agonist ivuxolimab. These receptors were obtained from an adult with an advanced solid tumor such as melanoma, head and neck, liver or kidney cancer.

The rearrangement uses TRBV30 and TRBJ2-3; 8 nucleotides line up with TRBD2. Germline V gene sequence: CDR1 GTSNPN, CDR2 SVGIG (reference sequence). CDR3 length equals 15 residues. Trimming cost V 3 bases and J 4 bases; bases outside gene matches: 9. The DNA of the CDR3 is TGTGCCTGGAGGGAAAAAGCGGGGGTCCCAGATACGCAGTATTTT. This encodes CAWREKAGVPDTQYF.

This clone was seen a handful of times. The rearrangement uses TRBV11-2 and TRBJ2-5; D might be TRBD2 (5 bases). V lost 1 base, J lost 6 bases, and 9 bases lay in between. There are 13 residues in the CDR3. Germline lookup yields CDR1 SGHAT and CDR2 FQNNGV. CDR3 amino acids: CASSLGEGQTQYF. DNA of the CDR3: TGTGCCAGCAGCTTAGGCGAGGGCCAGACCCAGTACTTC.

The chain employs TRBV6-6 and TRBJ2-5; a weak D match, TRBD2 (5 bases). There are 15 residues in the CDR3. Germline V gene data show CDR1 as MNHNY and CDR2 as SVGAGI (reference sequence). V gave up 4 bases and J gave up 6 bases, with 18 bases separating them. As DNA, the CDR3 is TGTGCCAGCAGTTTGTCCCGTAGCGCCAAAAAGACCCAGTACTTC. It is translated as CASSLSRSAKKTQYF.

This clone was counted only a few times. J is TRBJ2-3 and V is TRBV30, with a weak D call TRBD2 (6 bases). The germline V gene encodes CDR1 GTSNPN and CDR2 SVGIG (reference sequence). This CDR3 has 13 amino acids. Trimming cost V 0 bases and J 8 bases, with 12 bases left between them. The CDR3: CAWSVGHGGTQYF. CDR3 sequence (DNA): TGTGCCTGGAGTGTTGGTCACGGGGGTACGCAGTATTTT.

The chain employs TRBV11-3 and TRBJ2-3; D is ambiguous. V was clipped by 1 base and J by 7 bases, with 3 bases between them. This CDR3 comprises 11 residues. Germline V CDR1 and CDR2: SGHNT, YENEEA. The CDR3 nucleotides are TGTGCCAGCAGCTTAGGGTATACGCAGTATTTT. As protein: CASSLGYTQYF.

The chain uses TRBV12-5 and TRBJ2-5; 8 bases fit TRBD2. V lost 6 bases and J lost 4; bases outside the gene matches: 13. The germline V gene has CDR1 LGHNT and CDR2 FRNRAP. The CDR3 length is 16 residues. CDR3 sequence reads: CASGHGEREWGETQYF. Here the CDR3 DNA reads TGTGCTAGTGGGCACGGGGAGCGGGAGTGGGGAGAGACCCAGTACTTC.

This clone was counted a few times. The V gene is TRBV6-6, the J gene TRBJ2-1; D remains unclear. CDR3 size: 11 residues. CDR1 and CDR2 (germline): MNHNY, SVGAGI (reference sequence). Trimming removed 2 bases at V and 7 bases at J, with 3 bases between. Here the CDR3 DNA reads TGTGCCAGCAGTTACAGAAATGAGCAGTTCTTC. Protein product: CASSYRNEQFF.

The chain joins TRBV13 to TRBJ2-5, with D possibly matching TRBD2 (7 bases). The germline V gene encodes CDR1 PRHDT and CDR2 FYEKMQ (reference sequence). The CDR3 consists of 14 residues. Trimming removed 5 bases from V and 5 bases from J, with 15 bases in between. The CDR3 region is CASSVRGARETQYF. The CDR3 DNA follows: TGTGCCAGCAGCGTCCGGGGGGCCAGGGAGACCCAGTACTTC. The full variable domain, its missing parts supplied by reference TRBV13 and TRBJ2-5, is AAGVIQSPRHLIKEKRETATLKCYPIPRHDTVYWYQQGPGQDPQFLISFYEKMQSDKGSIPDRFSAQQFSDYHSELNMSSLELGDSALYFCASSVRGARETQYFGPGTRLLVL.

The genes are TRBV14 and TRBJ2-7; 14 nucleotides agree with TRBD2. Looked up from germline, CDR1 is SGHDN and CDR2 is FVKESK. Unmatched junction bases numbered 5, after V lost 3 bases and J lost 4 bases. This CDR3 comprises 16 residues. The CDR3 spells CASSHGLAGGKYEQYF. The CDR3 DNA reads TGTGCCAGCAGCCACGGACTAGCGGGAGGTAAATACGAGCAGTACTTC.

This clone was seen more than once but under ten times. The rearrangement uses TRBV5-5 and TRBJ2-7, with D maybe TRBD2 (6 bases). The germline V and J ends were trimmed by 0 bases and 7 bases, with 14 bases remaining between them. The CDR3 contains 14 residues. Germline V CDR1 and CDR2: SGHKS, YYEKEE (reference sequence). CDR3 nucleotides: TGTGCCAGCAGCTTGGAGGGAGGAATGTTAGAGCAGTACTTC. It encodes CASSLEGGMLEQYF.

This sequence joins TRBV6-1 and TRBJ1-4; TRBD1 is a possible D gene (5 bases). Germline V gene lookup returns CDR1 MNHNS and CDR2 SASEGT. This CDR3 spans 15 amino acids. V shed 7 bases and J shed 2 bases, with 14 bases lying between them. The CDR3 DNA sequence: TGTGCCAGCACCAGCCTGTGGGGGACTAATGAAAAACTGTTTTTT. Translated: CASTSLWGTNEKLFF.

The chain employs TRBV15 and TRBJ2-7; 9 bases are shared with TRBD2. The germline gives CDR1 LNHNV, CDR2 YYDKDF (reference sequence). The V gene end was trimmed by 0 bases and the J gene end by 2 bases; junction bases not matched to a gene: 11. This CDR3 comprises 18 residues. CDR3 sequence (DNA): TGTGCCACCAGCAGAGATAGGCTAGCGGGAATGGATCCCTACGAGCAGTACTTC. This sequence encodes CATSRDRLAGMDPYEQYF.

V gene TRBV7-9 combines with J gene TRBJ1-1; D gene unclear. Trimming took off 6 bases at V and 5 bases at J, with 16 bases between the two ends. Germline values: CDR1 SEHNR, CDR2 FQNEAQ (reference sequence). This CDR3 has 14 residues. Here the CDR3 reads CASRKGGLETEAFF. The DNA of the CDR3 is TGTGCCAGCAGGAAGGGAGGGTTAGAAACTGAAGCTTTCTTT.

CDR3 amino acids: CASSTNRGMNTEAFF. The CDR3 region has the DNA TGTGCCAGCAGCACCAACAGGGGAATGAACACTGAAGCTTTCTTT. V usage is TRBV7-9 and J usage is TRBJ1-1, with 7 bases lining up with TRBD1. This CDR3 has 15 residues. V shed 5 bases and J 0 bases; nucleotides not matched to a gene: 6. Germline V gene lookup returns CDR1 SEHNR and CDR2 FQNEAQ (reference sequence).

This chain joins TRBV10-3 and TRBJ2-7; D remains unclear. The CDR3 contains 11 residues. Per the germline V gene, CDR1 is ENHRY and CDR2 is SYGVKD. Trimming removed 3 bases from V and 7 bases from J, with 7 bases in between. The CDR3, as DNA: TGTGCCATCAGTGAAGGTGAAGAGCAGTACTTC. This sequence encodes CAISEGEEQYF.

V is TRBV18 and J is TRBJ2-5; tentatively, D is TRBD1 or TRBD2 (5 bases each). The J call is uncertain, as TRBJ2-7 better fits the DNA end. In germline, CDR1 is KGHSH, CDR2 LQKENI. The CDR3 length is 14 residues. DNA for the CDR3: TGTGCCAGCTCACGGGACGGCGACTCCTACGAGCAGTACTTC. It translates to CASSRDGDSYEQYF.

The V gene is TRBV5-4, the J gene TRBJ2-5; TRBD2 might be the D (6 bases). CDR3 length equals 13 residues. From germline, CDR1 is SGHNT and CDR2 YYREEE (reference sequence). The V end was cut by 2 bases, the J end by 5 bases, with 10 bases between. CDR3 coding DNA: TGTGCCAGCAGCTTCGAAAGCGGGGAGACCCAGTACTTC. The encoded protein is CASSFESGETQYF.

CDR3 sequence reads: CASRGLAYEQYF. DNA of the CDR3: TGTGCCAGCCGAGGACTAGCATATGAGCAGTACTTC. V is TRBV30 and J is TRBJ2-7; 8 nucleotides match TRBD2. This CDR3 region has 12 residues. The germline V gene has CDR1 GTSNPN and CDR2 SVGIG (reference sequence). V shed 8 bases and J 7 bases; nucleotides not matched to a gene: 10.

CDR3 nucleotide sequence: TGTGCCAGCAGCCGGACCGGGAATAGCAATCAGCCCCAGCATTTT. Its translation: CASSRTGNSNQPQHF. The rearrangement joins TRBV7-2 to TRBJ1-5; D is uncertain. Trimming took 5 bases from V and 0 from J, leaving 11 bases between them. This CDR3 region has 15 residues. From germline, CDR1 is SGHTA and CDR2 FQGNSA.

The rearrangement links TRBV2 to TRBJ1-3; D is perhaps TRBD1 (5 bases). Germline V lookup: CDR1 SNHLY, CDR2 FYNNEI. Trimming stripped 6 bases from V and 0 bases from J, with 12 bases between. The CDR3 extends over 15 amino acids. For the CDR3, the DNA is TGTGCCAGCAGGGCTTTAGGGGCCTCTGGAAACACCATATATTTT. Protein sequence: CASRALGASGNTIYF.